Listed here are 8 T cell receptor beta chains from one sample, sequenced in a study of cytomegalovirus exposure and HLA in healthy donors. In the PCR, 60 Vbeta and 13 Jbeta primers were used. The assay was immunoSEQ multiplex PCR, and TCRdb's table has in-frame clones only and misses some. The data contain about 150,000 clones, about three quarters of them singletons. Material: PBMCs. Receptors were obtained from a woman in her 40s in good health and CMV-seronegative.

The chain has TRBV9 and TRBJ2-7; D might be TRBD2 (7 bases). This CDR3 spans 15 amino acids. Trimming took off 0 bases at V and 6 bases at J, with 16 bases between the two ends. Per the germline V gene, CDR1 is SGDLS and CDR2 is YYNGEE. The chain's CDR3 is CASSVARGRGSEQYF. For the CDR3, the DNA is TGTGCCAGCAGCGTAGCTCGGGGGAGGGGGAGCGAGCAGTACTTC. Based on the CDR3 plus reference TRBV9 and TRBJ2-7, the full variable domain is DSGVTQTPKHLITATGQRVTLRCSPRSGDLSVYWYQQSLDQGLQFLIQYYNGEERAKGNILERFSAQQFPDLHSELNLSSLELGDSALYFCASSVARGRGSEQYFGPGTRLTVT.

The chain has TRBV4-1 and TRBJ1-2; 7 bases line up with TRBD1. This CDR3 is built from 18 residues. CDR1 MGHRA and CDR2 YSYEKL come from the germline V gene. V was clipped by 4 bases and J by 5 bases; unmatched bases: 19. The CDR3 is CASSPTPQGQGGFYGYTF. The CDR3 region has the DNA TGCGCCAGCAGCCCCACACCCCAGGGCCAAGGGGGCTTTTATGGCTACACCTTC.

The chain employs TRBV29-1 and TRBJ1-2, with 10 bases that match TRBD1. The CDR3 length is 11 residues. V dropped 5 bases and J dropped 13; count of bases not matched to a gene: 7. Germline lookup yields CDR1 SQVTM and CDR2 ANQGSEA. The DNA for the CDR3 is TGCAGCGTTCTGGGACAGGGGAAAGGCACCTTC. Translation: CSVLGQGKGTF.

The V gene is TRBV5-4, the J gene TRBJ1-2; TRBD1 is a possible D gene (5 bases). CDR1 is SGHNT and CDR2 is YYREEE in the germline V gene (reference sequence). Trimming removed 2 bases at V and 6 bases at J, with 17 bases between. The CDR3 runs 15 residues. CDR3 in amino acids: CASSFGAESWDGYTF. CDR3 nucleotides: TGTGCCAGCAGCTTTGGGGCAGAGTCCTGGGATGGCTACACCTTC.

The rearrangement uses TRBV7-8 and TRBJ2-7, with 9 bases aligning to TRBD1. The CDR3 extends over 14 amino acids. Trimming removed 8 bases from V and 1 base from J; junction bases left unmatched: 6. Germline CDR1 SGHVS, CDR2 FQNEAQ. This CDR3 is CASRPGTGSYEQYF. CDR3 coding DNA: TGTGCCAGCCGACCCGGGACAGGGTCCTACGAGCAGTACTTC.

V is TRBV6-5 and J is TRBJ2-7, with 9 bases identical to TRBD1. Germline V CDR1 and CDR2: MNHEY, SVGAGI. Trimming cost V 7 bases and J 5 bases; bases outside gene matches: 9. The CDR3 spans 14 residues. In DNA form, the CDR3 reads TGTGCCAGCACACCAGGACAGGGGAGGGACGAGCAGTACTTC. This sequence encodes CASTPGQGRDEQYF.

This sequence joins TRBV5-1 and TRBJ2-3; 8 nucleotides align to TRBD1. V shed 0 bases, J shed 4 bases, and the junction held 4 bases outside the gene matches. The CDR3 has 15 amino acids. CDR1 SGHRS and CDR2 YFSETQ come from the germline V gene. CDR3 sequence: CASSLEAGGADTQYF. DNA for the CDR3: TGCGCCAGCAGCTTGGAGGCAGGGGGCGCAGATACGCAGTATTTT.

V usage is TRBV30 and J usage is TRBJ2-7; 8 nucleotides align to TRBD2. The CDR3 extends over 14 amino acids. The germline V gene encodes CDR1 GTSNPN and CDR2 SVGIG (reference sequence). After removal of 6 bases from V and 5 bases from J, the junction contained 12 bases not matched to a gene. This CDR3 is CACLEREGLNEQYF. DNA for the CDR3: TGTGCCTGTCTCGAACGGGAGGGCCTGAACGAGCAGTACTTC.